What follows are 21 T cell receptor beta chains derived from one specimen sequenced in a study of blood T cell repertoires in COVID-19. TCRdb keeps only in-frame clones here, not all; method: immunoSEQ multiplex PCR. The sample has 370,000 or so clones, more than 65% seen once; the top ten hold 1.1%. The sequencing sample was made of peripheral blood. The receptors stem from a human donor with acute or convalescent COVID-19. The donor label of this sample is uncertain.

V gene TRBV9 combines with J gene TRBJ2-7; tentative D call: TRBD2 (6 bases). The CDR3 has 13 residues. The V gene lost 4 bases and the J gene lost 11 bases, with 19 bases spanning the gap. Per the germline V gene, CDR1 is SGDLS and CDR2 is YYNGEE. CDR3 region: CASSPPSGGAKYF. The CDR3 coding sequence is TGTGCCAGCAGCCCCCCTTCCGGCGGGGCTAAGTACTTC.

The genes are TRBV5-4 and TRBJ2-2; D unresolved. The CDR3 has 13 residues. V was clipped by 7 bases and J by 3 bases, with 10 bases between them. Germline CDR1 and CDR2: SGHNT and YYREEE (reference sequence). In nucleotides, the CDR3 is TGTGCCAGCGGCGGTAGTTACACCGGGGAGCTGTTTTTT. As protein: CASGGSYTGELFF.

The chain recombines TRBV28 with TRBJ1-1, with unresolved D. With 1 base removed from V and 8 bases from J, the gap between germline ends came to 11 bases. Germline assignment: CDR1 MDHEN and CDR2 SYDVKM. CDR3 size: 13 residues. CDR3 region: CASSLSSVTEAFF. Here the CDR3 DNA reads TGTGCCAGCAGTTTATCTTCAGTAACCGAAGCTTTCTTT.

The CDR3 DNA sequence: TGTGCCAGCAGCCACACAGGAGCTAACATCTATGGCTACACCTTC. Protein sequence: CASSHTGANIYGYTF. The V gene is TRBV7-9, the J gene TRBJ1-2; possible D gene TRBD1, 5 bases. V lost 5 bases and J 4 bases, leaving 17 bases between the germline ends. CDR1 is SEHNR, CDR2 FQNEAQ, per germline (reference sequence). The CDR3 loop spans 15 amino acids.

V is TRBV9 and J is TRBJ2-1; 8 positions match TRBD2. J lost 7 bases, V lost 4 bases, and 10 bases had no gene match. Looked up from germline, CDR1 is SGDLS and CDR2 is YYNGEE. This CDR3 comprises 15 residues. This CDR3 reads CASSLSGSKFNEQFF. In nucleotides, the CDR3 is TGTGCCAGCAGCCTAAGCGGGAGTAAGTTTAATGAGCAGTTCTTC.

The chain has TRBV5-1 and TRBJ2-1; 8 bases are a match to TRBD2. Germline V gene data show CDR1 as SGHRS and CDR2 as YFSETQ. The V and J ends lost 4 bases and 0 bases, in that order; junction bases with no gene match: 3. The CDR3 totals 15 residues. This chain's CDR3 is CASSLGTSSYNEQFF. The CDR3 DNA reads TGCGCCAGCAGCCTCGGGACTAGCTCCTACAATGAGCAGTTCTTC. Based on the CDR3 plus reference TRBV5-1 and TRBJ2-1, the full variable domain is KAGVTQTPRYLIKTRGQQVTLSCSPISGHRSVSWYQQTPGQGLQFLFEYFSETQRNKGNFPGRFSGRQFSNSRSEMNVSTLELGDSALYLCASSLGTSSYNEQFFGPGTRLTVL.

V gene TRBV7-9 combines with J gene TRBJ2-1; no clear D. Germline V gene data show CDR1 as SEHNR and CDR2 as FQNEAQ (reference sequence). The CDR3 has 11 residues. Trimming took off 3 bases at V and 5 bases at J, with 2 bases between the two ends. For the CDR3, the DNA is TGTGCCAGCAGCTTCGACAATGAGCAGTTCTTC. Protein: CASSFDNEQFF. The whole variable domain, remainder taken from reference TRBV7-9 and TRBJ2-1, is DTGVSQNPRHKITKRGQNVTFRCDPISEHNRLYWYRQTLGQGPEFLTYFQNEAQLEKSRLLSDRFSAERPKGSFSTLEIQRTEQGDSAMYLCASSFDNEQFFGPGTRLTVL.

The chain couples TRBV28 to TRBJ1-6, with TRBD1 matching over 8 bases. There are 15 residues in the CDR3. The junction had 6 bases not matched to a gene; V was cut back by 6 bases and J by 5 bases. Germline V CDR1 and CDR2: MDHEN, SYDVKM. CDR3 bases: TGTGCCAGCAGACCCCAGGGGGCGAATAATTCACCCCTCCACTTT. It yields the protein CASRPQGANNSPLHF. Full variable domain (remainder filled in from reference TRBV28 and TRBJ1-6): DVKVTQSSRYLVKRTGEKVFLECVQDMDHENMFWYRQDPGLGLRLIYFSYDVKMKEKGDIPEGYSVSREKKERFSLILESASTNQTSMYLCASRPQGANNSPLHFGNGTRLTVT.

This clone was seen more than once but under ten times. The chain links TRBV18 to TRBJ2-2; 11 positions agree with TRBD2. The germline V gene encodes CDR1 KGHSH and CDR2 LQKENI. CDR3 size: 16 residues. V shed 2 bases and J 8 bases; nucleotides not matched to a gene: 7. CDR3 sequence: CASSPTSGRTAGELFF. The CDR3 DNA follows: TGTGCCAGCTCACCAACTAGCGGGAGAACCGCAGGGGAGCTGTTTTTT.

This clone was seen a handful of times. J is TRBJ2-7 and V is TRBV6-5, with 7 bases aligning to TRBD1. Losses at the gene ends were 4 bases for V and 4 bases for J; bases not matched to a gene: 7. The CDR3 covers 14 residues. The germline gives CDR1 MNHEY, CDR2 SVGAGI. CDR3 loop: CASSSPDRVYEQYF. In DNA, the CDR3 is TGTGCCAGCAGTTCACCTGACAGGGTGTACGAGCAGTACTTC.

CDR3 DNA: TGTGCCACCGGGACAGCCCCTAATTCACCCCTCCACTTT. This sequence encodes CATGTAPNSPLHF. This chain joins TRBV2 and TRBJ1-6; 7 nucleotides agree with TRBD1. The CDR3 is made up of 13 amino acids. V was pared by 10 bases and J by 6 bases, with 6 bases of the junction left unmatched. Germline CDR1 SNHLY, CDR2 FYNNEI.

The chain combines TRBV6-5 with TRBJ1-5, with 7 bases matching TRBD1. The junction had 2 bases not matched to a gene; V was cut back by 6 bases and J by 0 bases. Looked up from germline, CDR1 is MNHEY and CDR2 is SVGAGI. The CDR3 totals 14 residues. The DNA of the CDR3 is TGTGCCAGCAGCGACAGGGTTAGCAATCAGCCCCAGCATTTT. This gives the protein CASSDRVSNQPQHF.

DNA of the CDR3: TGCAGTGCCCATCTAGGGGGCCCCTACACCTTC. It is translated as CSAHLGGPYTF. The chain carries TRBV20-1 and TRBJ1-2, with 7 nucleotides matching TRBD1. Looked up from germline, CDR1 is DFQATT and CDR2 is SNEGSKA (reference sequence). Trimming removed 6 bases from V and 10 bases from J; junction bases left unmatched: 8. This CDR3 comprises 11 residues.

This clone was counted only a few times. V gene TRBV19 combines with J gene TRBJ2-1; 9 positions match TRBD2. The CDR3 is 16 amino acids. V lost 3 bases, J lost 4 bases, and 7 bases stayed unmatched. Per germline, CDR1 LNHDA and CDR2 SQIVND (reference sequence). CDR3: CASSIFSGRRYNEQFF. The CDR3 region has the DNA TGTGCCAGTAGTATTTTCAGCGGGAGGCGTTACAATGAGCAGTTCTTC.

This clone turned up a few times. The gene calls are TRBV10-1 and TRBJ2-1; TRBD2 matches at 10 bases. Trimming at V came to 2 bases and at J to 6 bases, leaving 4 bases not matched to a gene. The germline V gene encodes CDR1 WNHNN and CDR2 SYGVQD (reference sequence). The CDR3 is 15 amino acids. The CDR3 loop reads CASSEGQREGNEQFF. The DNA for the CDR3 is TGCGCCAGCAGTGAGGGCCAGCGGGAGGGCAATGAGCAGTTCTTC.

This chain joins TRBV10-1 and TRBJ1-1, with D possibly TRBD1 on 5 matching bases. The CDR3 has 13 amino acids. The ends were cut back, 7 bases at V and 2 bases at J, with 11 bases in the middle. Germline V gene data show CDR1 as WNHNN and CDR2 as SYGVQD (reference sequence). In DNA form, the CDR3 reads TGCGCCAGCACCCAGACAGTTAACACTGAAGCTTTCTTT. Its protein is CASTQTVNTEAFF.

V is TRBV7-6 and J is TRBJ1-1; D not resolved. There are 11 residues in the CDR3. Germline V gene data show CDR1 as SGHVS and CDR2 as FNYEAQ. The V and J ends lost 4 bases and 4 bases respectively, with 4 bases between them. CDR3 region: CASSSGTEAFF. The CDR3 DNA reads TGTGCCAGCAGCTCGGGCACTGAAGCTTTCTTT.

V is TRBV11-2 and J is TRBJ2-1; 7 bases are shared with TRBD2. With V trimmed by 8 bases and J by 3 bases, 7 bases remained unmatched. The CDR3 extends over 14 amino acids. Germline CDR1 and CDR2: SGHAT and FQNNGV. CDR3 sequence reads: CASSQRTSYNEQFF. The CDR3 bases are TGTGCCAGCTCGCAGAGGACTAGCTACAATGAGCAGTTCTTC.

In this sample, this clone turned up a few times. The chain carries TRBV10-2 and TRBJ1-5; no clear D gene. Germline lookup yields CDR1 WSHSY and CDR2 SAAADI. V lost 4 bases to trimming and J lost 4 bases, with 14 bases between them. The CDR3 has 15 amino acids. CDR3 sequence reads: CASSGEAGRNQPQHF. The CDR3 DNA is TGCGCCAGCAGTGGCGAGGCTGGTAGAAATCAGCCCCAGCATTTT.

The V gene is TRBV7-6, the J gene TRBJ1-6; D remains unclear. The CDR3 runs 15 residues. Germline values: CDR1 SGHVS, CDR2 FNYEAQ. The V gene lost 5 bases and the J gene lost 10 bases, with 18 bases spanning the gap. CDR3 nucleotides: TGTGCCAGCAGCCATAATGCGGGGTTTCCCTCACCCCTCCACTTT. As protein: CASSHNAGFPSPLHF.

The chain joins TRBV29-1 to TRBJ2-7, with D unresolved. The CDR3 is 13 residues long. Germline V gene lookup returns CDR1 SQVTM and CDR2 ANQGSEA. V was pared by 5 bases and J by 1 base, with 12 bases between. The CDR3 region is CSVNLGVSYEQYF. In DNA, the CDR3 is TGCAGCGTTAACCTCGGAGTTTCCTACGAGCAGTACTTC.